This T cell receptor beta chain comes out of a study of T-cell reconstitution after alpha-beta-depleted transplantation in children. During its preparation, the TCRbeta library received unique molecular identifiers. In TCRdb, the PCR reads were re-called with MiXCR into one record per CDR3 protein. The profile covers around 94,000 distinct CDR3 sequences, with roughly 7.6% appearing a single time and roughly 17% taken by the ten largest. The V gene lost 8 bases and the J gene lost 5 bases, with 6 bases spanning the gap. The germline gives CDR1 LNHNV, CDR2 YYDKDF (reference sequence). The CDR3 contains 11 residues. This clonotype was seen repeatedly, ten times or more. The target antigen is unknown. The study, taken as a whole, reports: Several hundred graft clones that had expanded were reportedly the source of alpha-beta T cells about two months after transplant.

The specimen was PBMCs, collected before TCRalphabeta/CD19-depleted stem cell transplant. The TCR originated in a boy aged 2-15 years with acute lymphoblastic leukemia, due to receive a stem cell transplant. V is TRBV15 and J is TRBJ2-2; D gene ambiguous. CDR3: CATLGTGELFF. The CDR3, as DNA: TGTGCCACCCTCGGGACCGGGGAGCTGTTTTTT. The full variable domain, its missing parts supplied by reference TRBV15 and TRBJ2-2, is DAMVIQNPRYQVTQFGKPVTLSCSQTLNHNVMYWYQQKSSQAPKLLFHYYDKDFNNEADTPDNFQSRRPNTSFCFLDIRSPGLGDTAMYLCATLGTGELFFGEGSRLTVL.